What follows describes a single T cell receptor (beta chain). What it binds is unknown. This sample also contains other DNA sequences that code for the same CDR3. The repertoire was sequenced with immunoSEQ multiplex PCR; TCRdb's copy has only in-frame clones and lacks some. The data show around 2.3 million clones, with nearly 97% seen just once and around 0.13% held by the top ten. The data were taken from a study of shared clonotypes between healthy human individuals. This CDR3 is 16 amino acids long. V was pared by 4 bases and J by 2 bases, with 2 bases of the junction left unmatched. Per germline, CDR1 SEHNR and CDR2 FQNEAQ (reference sequence). CD45RA+ naive and CD45RA-negative memory subsets were separated from CD4+ cells. Broader study findings: In the sorted subsets, rarefaction showed sequencing was incomplete despite large depth. Memory subsets had estimated richness that was generally smaller than that of naive subsets. In a handful of donors, around 4.8% of naive CD4 clonotypes appeared in common.

The source is a man younger than 35 in good health. The chain joins TRBV7-9 to TRBJ2-3, with TRBD2 identical over 14 bases. Sequencing was performed on naive CD4+ T cells sorted from blood. Subset given: CD45RA+ positively selected. The CDR3 DNA follows: TGTGCCAGCAGCTCGGGACTAGCGGGGGACACAGATACGCAGTATTTT. This translates into CASSSGLAGDTDTQYF.